Presented here are 17 T cell receptor beta chains from one specimen sequenced in a study of shared clonotypes between healthy human individuals (dated by TCRdb to the early 2020s). Libraries were constructed by the immunoSEQ multiplex PCR assay. Sourced from immuneACCESS, this table was stored by TCRdb with only in-frame sequences that have V and J called. A share of the clones is absent; for the studies checked, an unresolved V gene accounts for under half, and the remainder has no known explanation. Present in this sample are 650,000 to 700,000 clones, less than 95% of which were seen just once. The top ten clonotypes cover roughly 36% of the sample. Material for sequencing was memory CD8+ T cells from PBMCs. The cell subset or site label, read with the paper, signifies: CD45RO+ cells pooled with CCR7-negative TemRA cells. The receptors were gathered from a man aged 18 to 29 in good health. Some clones in this sample may be carry-over from other donors' samples.

This chain uses TRBV27 with TRBJ2-1, with TRBD2 matching 14 bases. This CDR3 has 17 residues. CDR1 MNHEY and CDR2 SMNVEV come from the germline V gene (reference sequence). V gave up 5 bases and J gave up 7 bases; unmatched junction bases: 10. The CDR3 sequence is CASSRIRTSGRRNEQFF. The CDR3, as DNA: TGTGCCAGCAGTCGGATACGGACTAGCGGGAGGAGGAATGAGCAGTTCTTC.

CDR3 DNA sequence: TGTGCCAGCAGTTTATTAGCGGGAGGGCCTTACAATGAGCAGTTCTTC. It yields the protein CASSLLAGGPYNEQFF. The rearrangement uses TRBV27 and TRBJ2-1, with 11 bases aligning to TRBD2. J gave up 4 bases and V 1 base, and 3 bases lay outside the gene matches. Germline assignment: CDR1 MNHEY and CDR2 SMNVEV (reference sequence). The CDR3 consists of 16 residues.

This chain joins TRBV7-6 and TRBJ1-2; TRBD1 matches 7 bases. The germline gives CDR1 SGHVS, CDR2 FNYEAQ. The CDR3 is 14 amino acids. With V trimmed by 4 bases and J by 8 bases, 10 bases remained unmatched. CDR3 in DNA: TGTGCCAGCAGCTCGACAGGGACTCCAAGGGGCTACACCTTC. This encodes CASSSTGTPRGYTF. The full variable domain, with the rest looked up from reference TRBV7-6 and TRBJ1-2, is GAGVSQSPRYKVTKRGQDVALRCDPISGHVSLYWYRQALGQGPEFLTYFNYEAQQDKSGLPNDRFSAERPEGSISTLTIQRTEQRDSAMYRCASSSTGTPRGYTFGSGTRLTVV.

This chain joins TRBV28 and TRBJ1-1; D gene ambiguous. The ends were cut back, 5 bases at V and 0 bases at J, with 4 bases in the middle. The V gene's germline CDR1 is MDHEN and CDR2 SYDVKM. CDR3 size: 12 residues. This CDR3 reads CASSELNTEAFF. Here the CDR3 DNA reads TGTGCCAGCAGTGAGTTGAACACTGAAGCTTTCTTT. The full variable domain, with the rest looked up from reference TRBV28 and TRBJ1-1, is DVKVTQSSRYLVKRTGEKVFLECVQDMDHENMFWYRQDPGLGLRLIYFSYDVKMKEKGDIPEGYSVSREKKERFSLILESASTNQTSMYLCASSELNTEAFFGQGTRLTVV.

The chain combines TRBV27 with TRBJ1-1, with 7 bases fitting TRBD1. The CDR3 is made up of 16 amino acids. Germline V gene data show CDR1 as MNHEY and CDR2 as SMNVEV (reference sequence). The trim removed 5 bases at V and 2 bases at J, leaving 11 bases unmatched. The DNA of the CDR3 is TGTGCCAGCAGTACTTACGGACAGGACCTTAACACTGAAGCTTTCTTT. This gives the protein CASSTYGQDLNTEAFF.

In its sample, this clone was seen once. The chain combines TRBV14 with TRBJ2-3; D unresolved. Germline V CDR1 and CDR2: SGHDN, FVKESK. Trimming took 3 bases from V and 3 from J, leaving 10 bases between them. The CDR3 totals 14 residues. The CDR3 region is CASSHEVRTDTQYF. The CDR3 nucleotides read TGTGCCAGCAGCCATGAGGTCCGGACAGATACGCAGTATTTT. Combining the CDR3 with reference TRBV14 and TRBJ2-3 gives the whole variable domain EAGVTQFPSHSVIEKGQTVTLRCDPISGHDNLYWYRRVMGKEIKFLLHFVKESKQDESGMPNNRFLAERTGGTYSTLKVQPAELEDSGVYFCASSHEVRTDTQYFGPGTRLTVL.

The chain combines TRBV7-2 with TRBJ2-2; tentatively, D is TRBD1 (5 bases). CDR1 and CDR2 from the germline V gene are SGHTA and FQGNSA. This CDR3 has 14 amino acids. V lost 3 bases to trimming and J lost 7 bases, with 12 bases between them. The CDR3 nucleotides read TGTGCCAGCAGCTTCTGGCAGGGAAACGGGGAGCTGTTTTTT. It is translated as CASSFWQGNGELFF.

The chain uses TRBV6-5 and TRBJ1-5; 8 nucleotides line up with TRBD1. V was clipped by 6 bases and J by 1 base; unmatched bases: 5. Germline-derived CDR1 and CDR2 are MNHEY and SVGAGI. The CDR3 runs 15 residues. Written as DNA, the CDR3 is TGTGCCAGCAGCCACGACAGGGGAAGCAATCAGCCCCAGCATTTT. Translation: CASSHDRGSNQPQHF.

The rearrangement joins TRBV5-6 to TRBJ2-7, with 9 bases lining up with TRBD1. The junction had 11 bases not matched to a gene; V was cut back by 4 bases and J by 3 bases. CDR1 and CDR2 from the germline V gene are SGHDT and YYEEEE. The CDR3 runs 16 residues. The CDR3 DNA reads as TGTGCCAGCAGCCATATCCCTAGGACAGGGGACTACGAGCAGTACTTC. This sequence encodes CASSHIPRTGDYEQYF.

This clone was detected once. The chain couples TRBV14 to TRBJ2-2, with 11 bases lining up with TRBD2. V was pared by 2 bases and J by 7 bases, with 12 bases of the junction left unmatched. The CDR3 contains 18 residues. Germline V CDR1 and CDR2: SGHDN, FVKESK. The CDR3 coding sequence is TGTGCCAGCAGCCAAAGTACCCTGGGACTAGCGGATGGCGGGGAGCTGTTTTTT. As protein: CASSQSTLGLADGGELFF. The variable domain in full, completed from reference TRBV14 and TRBJ2-2, reads EAGVTQFPSHSVIEKGQTVTLRCDPISGHDNLYWYRRVMGKEIKFLLHFVKESKQDESGMPNNRFLAERTGGTYSTLKVQPAELEDSGVYFCASSQSTLGLADGGELFFGEGSRLTVL.

The V gene is TRBV15, the J gene TRBJ1-5; D ambiguous. Germline-derived CDR1 and CDR2 are LNHNV and YYDKDF (reference sequence). There are 15 residues in the CDR3. Trimming took off 5 bases at V and 0 bases at J, with 11 bases between the two ends. The DNA for the CDR3 is TGTGCCACCAGCCCCAGGCCGTATAGCAATCAGCCCCAGCATTTT. Translation: CATSPRPYSNQPQHF.

The rearrangement joins TRBV4-3 to TRBJ1-5, with D possibly TRBD1 on 6 matching bases. Trimming pared 2 bases from V and 1 base from J, leaving 9 bases between. CDR3 length equals 15 residues. Germline CDR1 LGHNA, CDR2 YSLEER. The CDR3 sequence is CASSQLTGSNQPQHF. The CDR3 DNA reads as TGCGCCAGCAGCCAACTTACAGGGAGCAATCAGCCCCAGCATTTT.

The genes are TRBV27 and TRBJ2-5; possible D gene TRBD1, 6 bases. The CDR3 runs 15 residues. V shed 5 bases and J shed 0 bases, with 13 bases lying between them. Germline values: CDR1 MNHEY, CDR2 SMNVEV (reference sequence). The DNA for the CDR3 is TGTGCCAGCAGTCCTAGACAGGACAACCAAGAGACCCAGTACTTC. Translating it yields CASSPRQDNQETQYF.

On this clone itself: Within the sample, other DNA sequences also encode this same CDR3. This chain uses TRBV27 with TRBJ2-6; D gene ambiguous. V lost 0 bases and J 1 base, leaving 4 bases between the germline ends. Germline CDR1 reads MNHEY; CDR2 reads SMNVEV (reference sequence). This CDR3 spans 15 amino acids. The CDR3 DNA reads TGTGCCAGCAGTTTATCTGTTTCTGGGGCCAACGTCCTGACTTTC. Translation: CASSLSVSGANVLTF. The complete variable domain, with remaining parts taken from reference TRBV27 and TRBJ2-6, reads EAQVTQNPRYLITVTGKKLTVTCSQNMNHEYMSWYRQDPGLGLRQIYYSMNVEVTDKGDVPEGYKVSRKEKRNFPLILESPSPNQTSLYFCASSLSVSGANVLTFGAGSRLTVL.

The chain combines TRBV5-6 with TRBJ2-5; D may be TRBD2 (6 bases). Germline V gene data show CDR1 as SGHDT and CDR2 as YYEEEE. The CDR3 totals 14 residues. The germline V and J ends were trimmed by 0 bases and 4 bases, with 10 bases remaining between them. CDR3 in amino acids: CASSLATGLETQYF. The CDR3 coding sequence is TGTGCCAGCAGCTTGGCAACGGGACTAGAGACCCAGTACTTC.

The rearrangement joins TRBV11-2 to TRBJ2-5, with TRBD2 matching 8 bases. Trimming at V came to 2 bases and at J to 1 base, leaving 9 bases not matched to a gene. The CDR3 is 17 residues long. CDR1 and CDR2 (germline): SGHAT, FQNNGV. The CDR3 DNA is TGTGCCAGCAGCTTATTTCAACGGGGGGGTTTCCAAGAGACCCAGTACTTC. Translating it yields CASSLFQRGGFQETQYF.

A single count supports this clone. The rearrangement links TRBV9 to TRBJ2-1, with D uncertain. V was pared by 2 bases and J by 0 bases, with 9 bases between. Germline assignment: CDR1 SGDLS and CDR2 YYNGEE. This CDR3 contains 15 residues. This chain's CDR3 is CASSVAESSYNEQFF. DNA for the CDR3: TGTGCCAGCAGCGTGGCGGAGAGCTCCTACAATGAGCAGTTCTTC.